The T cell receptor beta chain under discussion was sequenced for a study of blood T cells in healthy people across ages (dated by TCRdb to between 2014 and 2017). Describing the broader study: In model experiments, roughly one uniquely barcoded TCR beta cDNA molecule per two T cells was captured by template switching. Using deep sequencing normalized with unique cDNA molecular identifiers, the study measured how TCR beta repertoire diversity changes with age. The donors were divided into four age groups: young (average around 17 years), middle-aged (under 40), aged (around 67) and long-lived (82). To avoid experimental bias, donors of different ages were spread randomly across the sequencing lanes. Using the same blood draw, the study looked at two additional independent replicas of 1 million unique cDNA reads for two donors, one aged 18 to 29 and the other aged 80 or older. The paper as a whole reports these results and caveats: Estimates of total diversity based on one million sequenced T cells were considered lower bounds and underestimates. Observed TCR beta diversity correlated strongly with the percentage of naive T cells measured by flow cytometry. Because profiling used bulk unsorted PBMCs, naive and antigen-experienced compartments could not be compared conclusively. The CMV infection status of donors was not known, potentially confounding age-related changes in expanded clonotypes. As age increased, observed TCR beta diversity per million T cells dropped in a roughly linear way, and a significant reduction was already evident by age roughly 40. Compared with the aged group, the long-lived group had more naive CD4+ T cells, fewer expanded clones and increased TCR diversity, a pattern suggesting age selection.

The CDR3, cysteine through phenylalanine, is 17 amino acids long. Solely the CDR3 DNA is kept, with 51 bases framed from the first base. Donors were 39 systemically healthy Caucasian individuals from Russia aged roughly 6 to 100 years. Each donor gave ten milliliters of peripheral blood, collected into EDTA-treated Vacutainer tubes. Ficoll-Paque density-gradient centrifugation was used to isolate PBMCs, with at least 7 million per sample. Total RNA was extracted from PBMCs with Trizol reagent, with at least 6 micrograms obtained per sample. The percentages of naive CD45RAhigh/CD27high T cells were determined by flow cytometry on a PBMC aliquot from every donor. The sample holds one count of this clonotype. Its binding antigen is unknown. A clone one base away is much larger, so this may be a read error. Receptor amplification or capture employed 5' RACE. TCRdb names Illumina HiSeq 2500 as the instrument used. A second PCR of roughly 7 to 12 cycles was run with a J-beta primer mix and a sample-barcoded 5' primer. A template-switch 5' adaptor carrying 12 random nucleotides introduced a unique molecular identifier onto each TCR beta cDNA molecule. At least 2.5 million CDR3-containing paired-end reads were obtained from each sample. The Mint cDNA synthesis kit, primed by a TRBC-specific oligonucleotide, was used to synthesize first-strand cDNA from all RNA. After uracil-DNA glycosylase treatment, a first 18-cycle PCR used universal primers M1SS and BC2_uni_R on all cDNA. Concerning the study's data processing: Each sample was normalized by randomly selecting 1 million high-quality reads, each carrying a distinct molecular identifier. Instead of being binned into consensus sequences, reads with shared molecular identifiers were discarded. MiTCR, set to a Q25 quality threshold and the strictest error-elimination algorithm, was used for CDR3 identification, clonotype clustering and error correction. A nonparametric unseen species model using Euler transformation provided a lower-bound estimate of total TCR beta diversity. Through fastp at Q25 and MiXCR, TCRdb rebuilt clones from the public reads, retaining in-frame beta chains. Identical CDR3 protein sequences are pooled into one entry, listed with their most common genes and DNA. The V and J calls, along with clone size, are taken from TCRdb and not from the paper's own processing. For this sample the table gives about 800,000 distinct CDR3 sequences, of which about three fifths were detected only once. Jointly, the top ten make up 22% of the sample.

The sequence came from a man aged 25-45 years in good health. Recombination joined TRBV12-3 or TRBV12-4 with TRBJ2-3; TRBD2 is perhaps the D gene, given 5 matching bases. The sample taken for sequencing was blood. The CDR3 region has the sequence CASSRPLASSSTDTRYF. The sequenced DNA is TGTGCCAGCAGTCGACCTCTAGCATCATCTAGCACAGATACGCGGTATTTT.